The T cell receptor beta chain under discussion was sequenced for a study of identical twins. This clonotype was observed many times. Its antigen remains unknown. MiXCR, run by TCRdb on the 5' RACE reads, gives a single entry per CDR3 protein. In the table there are 500,000 to 550,000 distinct CDR3 sequences, under 25% of which are singletons. Findings and caveats of the study: Whereas memory repertoires showed no such difference, abundant cord blood beta clonotypes carried fewer insertions. Beta out-of-frame sequences showed weaker excess twin sharing.

The CDR3 extends over 11 amino acids. CDR1 and CDR2 (germline): SEHNR, FQNEAQ (reference sequence). V gave up 8 bases and J gave up 2 bases, with 6 bases separating them. The same data also went into a second study, on T cells expressing NK-cell markers. As reported in that work: Over 5 donors had dominant NKG2C+ clonotypes that comprised about 1.0-8% of their CD8+ T cells.

The receptor was isolated from a woman aged 18-35 years in good health. The sequencing sample was made of CD4+ T cells sorted from blood. The chain links TRBV7-9 to TRBJ1-1; D gene ambiguous. CDR3 sequence reads: CASQANTEAFF. DNA of the CDR3: TGTGCCAGCCAGGCTAACACTGAAGCTTTCTTT.